These 20 T cell receptor beta chains came from one sample sequenced in a study of T cell clones after liver transplantation. Sequenced by immunoSEQ multiplex PCR; TCRdb stores in-frame clones only, minus some. The data contain about 120,000 clones, 90% of them seen just once; the ten biggest clones take up more than 0.8%. Specimen: CD4+ T cells from blood, collected 12 months after liver transplant. The source is a human patient who received a liver transplant. Some T cells may have originated in the graft donor.

This clone was counted a few times. The rearrangement uses TRBV9 and TRBJ1-2, with D hard to call. Trimming shortened V by 3 bases and J by 3 bases, and 6 bases separated the two germline ends. CDR1 is SGDLS, CDR2 YYNGEE, per germline. This CDR3 is built from 12 residues. DNA of the CDR3: TGTGCCAGCAGCGCGGACTACTATGGCTACACCTTC. Protein product: CASSADYYGYTF.

The CDR3 DNA sequence: TGTGCCAGCCGCCGGACTAGCGGCTCCTACAATGAGCAGTTCTTC. Translated: CASRRTSGSYNEQFF. The chain combines TRBV19 with TRBJ2-1; TRBD2 aligns across 10 bases. CDR1 and CDR2 (germline): LNHDA, SQIVND (reference sequence). The CDR3 loop spans 15 amino acids. V dropped 9 bases and J dropped 0; count of bases not matched to a gene: 5.

The chain has TRBV19 and TRBJ1-1; D is undetermined. CDR1 LNHDA and CDR2 SQIVND come from the germline V gene (reference sequence). This CDR3 is 14 amino acids long. V lost 5 bases to trimming and J lost 1 base, with 11 bases between them. Here the CDR3 DNA reads TGTGCCAGTAGTTCTGCATTCGGGAACACTGAAGCTTTCTTT. This translates into CASSSAFGNTEAFF.

The V gene is TRBV2, the J gene TRBJ2-1; 8 bases are a match to TRBD1. This CDR3 has 15 amino acids. Germline V gives CDR1 SNHLY, CDR2 FYNNEI. Trimming at V came to 7 bases and at J to 4 bases, leaving 9 bases not matched to a gene. This chain's CDR3 is CASNVQGDGYNEQFF. The CDR3 nucleotides read TGTGCCAGCAACGTACAGGGGGACGGGTACAATGAGCAGTTCTTC.

The chain is built from TRBV6-6 and TRBJ1-5; D gene ambiguous. Trimming pared 8 bases from V and 7 bases from J, leaving 15 bases between. Germline CDR1 MNHNY, CDR2 SVGAGI (reference sequence). The CDR3 contains 13 residues. CDR3 loop: CASQYSLSQPQHF. As DNA, the CDR3 is TGTGCCAGCCAGTACAGCTTAAGCCAGCCCCAGCATTTT.

This clone occurred once. The chain recombines TRBV4-1 with TRBJ2-7; TRBD2 aligns across 8 bases. After removal of 2 bases from V and 4 bases from J, the junction contained 13 bases not matched to a gene. CDR1 MGHRA and CDR2 YSYEKL come from the germline V gene. The CDR3 covers 17 residues. CDR3 protein: CASSQMTEGTSIYEQYF. The CDR3 region has the DNA TGCGCCAGCAGCCAAATGACAGAGGGGACTAGTATTTACGAGCAGTACTTC.

The gene calls are TRBV18 and TRBJ1-2; 9 bases are shared with TRBD1. The CDR3 length is 14 residues. Germline V gene lookup returns CDR1 KGHSH and CDR2 LQKENI. The V and J ends lost 2 bases and 7 bases, in that order; junction bases with no gene match: 5. Here the CDR3 reads CASSPGTGTGGYTF. The CDR3 region has the DNA TGTGCCAGCTCACCAGGGACAGGGACTGGTGGCTACACCTTC. The whole variable domain, filled in from reference TRBV18 and TRBJ1-2, reads NAGVMQNPRHLVRRRGQEARLRCSPMKGHSHVYWYRQLPEEGLKFMVYLQKENIIDESGMPKERFSAEFPKEGPSILRIQQVVRGDSAAYFCASSPGTGTGGYTFGSGTRLTVV.

This chain joins TRBV29-1 and TRBJ2-2, with a weak D call TRBD1 (6 bases). The CDR3 totals 13 residues. CDR1 is SQVTM and CDR2 is ANQGSEA in the germline V gene. V shed 3 bases and J shed 4 bases, with 9 bases lying between them. This CDR3 reads CSVDLGGTGELFF. CDR3 nucleotide sequence: TGCAGCGTTGACCTAGGGGGCACCGGGGAGCTGTTTTTT.

J is TRBJ2-7 and V is TRBV19; 8 bases map to TRBD2. The junction had 11 bases not matched to a gene; V was cut back by 11 bases and J by 5 bases. Germline loops: CDR1 LNHDA, CDR2 SQIVND (reference sequence). The CDR3 runs to 13 residues. CDR3 bases: TGTGCCGCTGGGCGGGGGGCGCAGCACGAGCAGTACTTC. This sequence encodes CAAGRGAQHEQYF.

The chain couples TRBV7-9 to TRBJ2-2; TRBD2 matches 8 bases. Germline CDR1 is SEHNR and CDR2 is FQNEAQ (reference sequence). The CDR3 has 16 amino acids. V was clipped by 5 bases and J by 7 bases; unmatched bases: 12. The CDR3 sequence: CASSPPFREGNGELFF. The CDR3 coding sequence is TGTGCCAGCAGCCCCCCGTTTCGGGAGGGCAACGGGGAGCTGTTTTTT.

This clone has a handful of counts. The chain uses TRBV6-6 and TRBJ1-1; D unclear. Germline V CDR1 and CDR2: MNHNY, SVGAGI (reference sequence). V lost 5 bases and J lost 0, with 4 bases in between. The CDR3 extends over 12 amino acids. DNA for the CDR3: TGTGCCAGCAGTACGGTGAACACTGAAGCTTTCTTT. Protein sequence: CASSTVNTEAFF.

The chain carries TRBV9 and TRBJ2-1, with D maybe TRBD2 (5 bases). The CDR3 runs to 17 residues. Germline V gene sequence: CDR1 SGDLS, CDR2 YYNGEE. Trimming cost V 0 bases and J 1 base, with 14 bases left between them. Written as DNA, the CDR3 is TGTGCCAGCAGCGTAGGGGCTAGCAGTTATTCCTACAATGAGCAGTTCTTC. Its translation is CASSVGASSYSYNEQFF.

This clone appeared once. This chain joins TRBV5-1 and TRBJ2-1; maybe TRBD2 (6 bases). The ends were cut back, 8 bases at V and 9 bases at J, with 24 bases in the middle. The CDR3 is made up of 15 amino acids. CDR1 is SGHRS, CDR2 YFSETQ, per germline. The CDR3 protein is CASTGTPKSGSEQFF. The DNA of the CDR3 is TGCGCCAGTACCGGGACTCCCAAAAGTGGGAGTGAGCAGTTCTTC.

This chain joins TRBV15 and TRBJ1-1; D gene unclear. CDR1 is LNHNV and CDR2 is YYDKDF in the germline V gene (reference sequence). This CDR3 has 15 residues. The V end lost 3 bases, the J end lost 5 bases, and 16 bases lay between the germline ends. The CDR3 loop reads CATSSGGRAGTEAFF. The CDR3, as DNA: TGTGCCACCAGCAGCGGCGGAAGGGCCGGAACTGAAGCTTTCTTT.

The chain carries TRBV5-6 and TRBJ2-3, with D unresolved. This CDR3 comprises 11 residues. Between the trimmed V and J ends, which lost 0 bases and 6 bases, there was a span of 2 bases. CDR1 is SGHDT and CDR2 is YYEEEE in the germline V gene. DNA for the CDR3: TGTGCCAGCAGCTTGGCGGATACGCAGTATTTT. It specifies CASSLADTQYF.

The chain recombines TRBV5-1 with TRBJ2-7, with D perhaps TRBD2 (5 bases). V lost 2 bases and J 3 bases, leaving 12 bases between the germline ends. CDR1 is SGHRS and CDR2 is YFSETQ in the germline V gene. CDR3 size: 14 residues. The CDR3 protein is CASSLAATVYEQYF. The CDR3 DNA reads as TGCGCCAGCAGCTTAGCGGCCACCGTCTACGAGCAGTACTTC.

The chain carries TRBV11-2 and TRBJ1-2; TRBD1 agrees at 7 bases. The CDR3 spans 13 residues. Trimming took 4 bases from V and 4 from J; bases not matched to a gene: 3. Germline-derived CDR1 and CDR2 are SGHAT and FQNNGV. The CDR3 reads CASSSAGGYGYTF. CDR3 DNA: TGTGCCAGCAGCTCTGCAGGGGGCTATGGCTACACCTTC.

This rearrangement joins TRBV5-4 to TRBJ1-1; perhaps TRBD1 as D (5 bases). The CDR3 runs 13 residues. The germline V gene has CDR1 SGHNT and CDR2 YYREEE (reference sequence). The V and J ends lost 3 bases and 6 bases respectively, with 12 bases between them. The CDR3 region is CASSYVGVAEAFF. The CDR3 DNA reads as TGTGCCAGCAGCTACGTGGGGGTGGCTGAAGCTTTCTTT.

The chain carries TRBV20-1 and TRBJ2-3; weak D call: TRBD2 (5 bases). This CDR3 spans 11 amino acids. Trimming pared 7 bases from V and 6 bases from J, leaving 11 bases between. CDR1 is DFQATT and CDR2 is SNEGSKA in the germline V gene (reference sequence). CDR3 sequence reads: CSVERTDTQYF. DNA for the CDR3: TGCAGTGTCGAGCGGACGGATACGCAGTATTTT.

The sample holds one count of this clone. The rearrangement links TRBV5-1 to TRBJ2-5, with 10 bases aligning to TRBD2. This CDR3 comprises 16 residues. Germline V lookup: CDR1 SGHRS, CDR2 YFSETQ. Trimming removed 0 bases from V and 5 bases from J; junction bases left unmatched: 7. CDR3 amino acids: CASSLAASGSRETQYF. In DNA, the CDR3 is TGCGCCAGCAGCTTGGCGGCTAGCGGGAGCAGGGAGACCCAGTACTTC.